This TCR beta chain was sequenced for a study of T cells in Graves' hyperthyroidism and ophthalmopathy. TCR beta CDR3 sequences were amplified from RNA transcripts. Initially, a first-round RT-PCR of the TCR CDR3 employed the HTBI primer set. One entry per CDR3 protein results from TCRdb running MiXCR on the multiplex PCR reads. Of 40,000 to 65,000 distinct CDR3 sequences in the sample, around half were seen once. The CDR3 is made up of 13 amino acids. CDR1 is SEHNR, CDR2 FQNEAQ, per germline (reference sequence). The V gene end was trimmed by 4 bases and the J gene end by 4 bases; junction bases not matched to a gene: 1. Points from the study as a whole: Median prediction lead before ophthalmopathy onset was roughly 6 months with the model. In blood, most of the thyroid clonotypes expanded above 0.001 were also present.

This clonotype was recorded at least ten times. As yet, its antigen is unknown. The source is a woman between 50 and 59 years old with Graves' ophthalmopathy. The sequenced material came from blood. The V and J genes are TRBV7-9 and TRBJ2-1; 7 nucleotides line up with TRBD2. The CDR3 nucleotides read TGTGCCAGCAGCTCGGGGGGTTACAATGAGCAGTTCTTC. It specifies CASSSGGYNEQFF. The complete variable domain, with remaining parts taken from reference TRBV7-9 and TRBJ2-1, reads DTGVSQNPRHKITKRGQNVTFRCDPISEHNRLYWYRQTLGQGPEFLTYFQNEAQLEKSRLLSDRFSAERPKGSFSTLEIQRTEQGDSAMYLCASSSGGYNEQFFGPGTRLTVL.